The 29 T cell receptor beta chains presented below share a single source sample, sequenced in a study of Ad26.COV2.S vaccination and SARS-CoV-2 variants. Treatment meaning: some 20 received Ad26.COV2.S at low or high dose, single or two shots; 5 received placebo; per-sample allocation not given. Sampling took place 63 days after the first vaccine or placebo injection. Profiled with immunoSEQ multiplex PCR; TCRdb holds only in-frame clones, not every one. The data hold around 300,000 clones, with about 89% observed a single time. Source: peripheral blood, taken in a trial of Ad26.COV2.S vaccine versus placebo. Receptors were obtained from a person aged 18-65 years who received the Ad26.COV2.S COVID-19 vaccine or a placebo.

This clone occurred once. The CDR3 loop is CATSDRQGHTDTQYF. CDR3 sequence (DNA): TGTGCCACCAGTGACAGACAGGGGCACACAGATACGCAGTATTTT. This chain connects TRBV24-1 to TRBJ2-3, with TRBD1 matching 8 bases. J gave up 2 bases and V 4 bases, and 4 bases lay outside the gene matches. CDR1 is KGHDR, CDR2 SFDVKD, per germline. CDR3 length equals 15 residues.

This clone was found a few times. The CDR3 region has the DNA TGTGCCAGCAGTCCCCTGGTGGGTGATTCACCCCTCCACTTT. Translation: CASSPLVGDSPLHF. This rearrangement joins TRBV27 to TRBJ1-6, with D unclear. V was trimmed by 5 bases and J by 8 bases, leaving 13 bases between them. The CDR3 loop spans 14 amino acids. Germline V gene lookup returns CDR1 MNHEY and CDR2 SMNVEV (reference sequence).

The sample holds one count of this clone. The chain recombines TRBV19 with TRBJ1-1, with 9 bases matching TRBD1. Germline-derived CDR1 and CDR2 are LNHDA and SQIVND (reference sequence). Trimming took 2 bases from V and 7 from J; bases not matched to a gene: 5. The CDR3 contains 14 residues. The CDR3 here is CASSIRQGEGEAFF. The DNA of the CDR3 is TGTGCCAGTAGTATACGACAGGGGGAAGGTGAAGCTTTCTTT. The whole variable domain, remainder taken from reference TRBV19 and TRBJ1-1, is DGGITQSPKYLFRKEGQNVTLSCEQNLNHDAMYWYRQDPGQGLRLIYYSQIVNDFQKGDIAEGYSVSREKKESFPLTVTSAQKNPTAFYLCASSIRQGEGEAFFGQGTRLTVV.

The chain joins TRBV11-2 to TRBJ2-7; no clear D. The V and J ends lost 1 base and 0 bases respectively, with 10 bases between them. The CDR3 is made up of 15 amino acids. Per the germline V gene, CDR1 is SGHAT and CDR2 is FQNNGV. CDR3 residues: CASSLVPESSYEQYF. DNA for the CDR3: TGTGCCAGCAGCTTAGTCCCAGAGAGCTCCTACGAGCAGTACTTC.

The chain recombines TRBV10-1 with TRBJ2-3; D call uncertain. Trimming cost V 3 bases and J 3 bases, with 13 bases left between them. The CDR3 loop spans 15 amino acids. Germline loops: CDR1 WNHNN, CDR2 SYGVQD (reference sequence). CDR3 sequence: CASSDGASGTDTQYF. The CDR3 coding sequence is TGCGCCAGCAGTGATGGCGCCTCTGGGACAGATACGCAGTATTTT.

The rearrangement joins TRBV5-1 to TRBJ1-2; 9 bases fit TRBD1. CDR1 is SGHRS, CDR2 YFSETQ, per germline. V shed 0 bases, J shed 0 bases, and the junction held 3 bases outside the gene matches. This CDR3 is built from 16 residues. CDR3 sequence reads: CASSLVRDRANYGYTF. CDR3 DNA: TGCGCCAGCAGCTTGGTGAGGGACAGGGCTAACTATGGCTACACCTTC.

DNA for the CDR3: TGTGCCAGCAGCACCAGGGGGCGGGGTACTGAAGCTTTCTTT. It translates to CASSTRGRGTEAFF. J is TRBJ1-1 and V is TRBV13; 8 bases agree with TRBD1. CDR1 is PRHDT and CDR2 is FYEKMQ in the germline V gene (reference sequence). J was trimmed by 5 bases and V by 5 bases; bases with no gene match: 7. The length of the CDR3 is 14 residues.

V gene TRBV2 combines with J gene TRBJ2-2, with TRBD2 identical over 9 bases. The CDR3 totals 15 residues. The germline V gene encodes CDR1 SNHLY and CDR2 FYNNEI. The V segment lost 7 bases and the J segment 4 bases; nucleotides outside the gene matches: 7. Written as DNA, the CDR3 is TGTGCCAGCACTGCCATAGCGGGAGTCACCGGGGAGCTGTTTTTT. This sequence encodes CASTAIAGVTGELFF. Variable domain in full (rest from reference TRBV2 and TRBJ2-2): EPEVTQTPSHQVTQMGQEVILRCVPISNHLYFYWYRQILGQKVEFLVSFYNNEISEKSEIFDDQFSVERPDGSNFTLKIRSTKLEDSAMYFCASTAIAGVTGELFFGEGSRLTVL.

The chain uses TRBV21-1 and TRBJ2-7. TRBV21-1 is classified as a pseudogene. CDR3 length: 16 residues. CDR3 amino acids: CASSKAVKGSSYEQYF. CDR3 bases: TGTGCCAGCAGCAAAGCAGTTAAAGGGTCGTCCTACGAGCAGTACTTC.

The V call is TRBV4-3, the J call TRBJ2-1, with unresolved D. The CDR3 is 14 residues long. Germline CDR1 LGHNA, CDR2 YSLEER. V was pared by 0 bases and J by 6 bases, with 9 bases between. The CDR3: CASSQDLQLNEQFF. CDR3 sequence (DNA): TGCGCCAGCAGCCAAGATTTACAGCTCAATGAGCAGTTCTTC.

This sequence joins TRBV19 and TRBJ2-7; 12 bases are a match to TRBD2. Germline CDR1 is LNHDA and CDR2 is SQIVND (reference sequence). The CDR3 sequence is 16 residues long. The J segment lost 3 bases and the V segment lost 4 bases, leaving 7 bases of the junction unmatched. CDR3 sequence: CASSTRWTSGNYEQYF. CDR3 sequence (DNA): TGTGCCAGTAGTACGAGGTGGACTAGCGGGAACTACGAGCAGTACTTC. The full variable domain, its missing parts supplied by reference TRBV19 and TRBJ2-7, is DGGITQSPKYLFRKEGQNVTLSCEQNLNHDAMYWYRQDPGQGLRLIYYSQIVNDFQKGDIAEGYSVSREKKESFPLTVTSAQKNPTAFYLCASSTRWTSGNYEQYFGPGTRLTVT.

The chain carries TRBV6-1 and TRBJ2-7, with TRBD1 matching over 8 bases. V lost 3 bases and J lost 3; bases outside the gene matches: 7. CDR3 length equals 15 residues. Per germline, CDR1 MNHNS and CDR2 SASEGT. The CDR3 DNA is TGTGCCAGCAGTGAGAGTCGGGACAGGCTCTACGAGCAGTACTTC. Translating it yields CASSESRDRLYEQYF.

In this sample, this clone turned up a few times. The rearrangement uses TRBV4-1 and TRBJ1-2; TRBD1 matches at 7 bases. Looked up from germline, CDR1 is MGHRA and CDR2 is YSYEKL. The CDR3 is 14 amino acids. The J segment lost 2 bases and the V segment lost 1 base, leaving 1 base of the junction unmatched. The CDR3 bases are TGCGCCAGCAGCCAAGCAGGGGGGAACTATGGCTACACCTTC. Protein product: CASSQAGGNYGYTF.

CDR3 region: CASSFNSLYEQYF. For the CDR3, the DNA is TGTGCCAGCAGCTTCAACAGCCTCTACGAGCAGTACTTC. The J gene is TRBJ2-7, the V gene TRBV7-9; D not resolved. This CDR3 spans 13 amino acids. CDR1 SEHNR and CDR2 FQNEAQ come from the germline V gene (reference sequence). The V end was cut by 3 bases, the J end by 3 bases, with 9 bases between.

The chain employs TRBV7-9 and TRBJ1-1; D is unclear. The ends were cut back, 1 base at V and 10 bases at J, with 19 bases in the middle. The CDR3 has 15 residues. Germline CDR1 reads SEHNR; CDR2 reads FQNEAQ (reference sequence). The CDR3 reads CASSLGGGPGVGAFF. The CDR3 DNA reads as TGTGCCAGCAGCTTAGGGGGAGGTCCCGGGGTCGGAGCTTTCTTT.

The chain employs TRBV14 and TRBJ2-7, with TRBD2 matching 8 bases. Per germline, CDR1 SGHDN and CDR2 FVKESK. The CDR3 length is 14 residues. V lost 1 base to trimming and J lost 9 bases; unmatched junction nucleotides: 8. The CDR3 sequence: CASSQGRQGTRQYF. Written as DNA, the CDR3 is TGTGCCAGCAGCCAAGGAAGGCAGGGGACTAGGCAGTACTTC.

The chain is built from TRBV18 and TRBJ1-5; unclear D gene. Deletions cut 3 bases from V and 6 bases from J, with 12 bases between. The length of the CDR3 is 14 residues. Per the germline V gene, CDR1 is KGHSH and CDR2 is LQKENI. For the CDR3, the DNA is TGTGCCAGCTCACCCCTTAATAGCGGTCAGCCCCAGCATTTT. It encodes CASSPLNSGQPQHF.

The chain links TRBV5-1 to TRBJ2-7; D is undetermined. The CDR3 length is 14 residues. Germline V gene lookup returns CDR1 SGHRS and CDR2 YFSETQ. The V and J ends lost 0 bases and 7 bases respectively, with 14 bases between them. The CDR3 DNA reads as TGCGCCAGCAGCTTGGCTACAGCTGCCAGGGAGCAGTACTTC. Its translation: CASSLATAAREQYF.

The chain is built from TRBV27 and TRBJ1-5, with D perhaps TRBD1 (6 bases). The CDR3 runs 14 residues. V was trimmed by 6 bases and J by 7 bases, leaving 16 bases between them. The germline gives CDR1 MNHEY, CDR2 SMNVEV (reference sequence). The CDR3 loop reads CASSPSGAGQPQHF. The CDR3 bases are TGTGCCAGCAGCCCGTCGGGGGCTGGGCAGCCCCAGCATTTT.

The chain recombines TRBV11-2 with TRBJ2-2, with D tentatively TRBD2 (7 bases). The CDR3 has 17 residues. Germline V lookup: CDR1 SGHAT, CDR2 FQNNGV. The V end lost 3 bases, the J end lost 1 base, and 15 bases lay between the germline ends. The CDR3 sequence is CASSFGGGSRNTGELFF. The CDR3 DNA sequence: TGTGCCAGCAGCTTCGGGGGCGGGAGCCGGAACACCGGGGAGCTGTTTTTT.

The chain has TRBV6-5 and TRBJ2-7, with D unclear. Trimming shortened V by 5 bases and J by 4 bases, and 9 bases separated the two germline ends. The CDR3 runs 12 residues. Per germline, CDR1 MNHEY and CDR2 SVGAGI. CDR3 nucleotide sequence: TGTGCCAGCAGTCAGACCATATACGAGCAGTACTTC. It is translated as CASSQTIYEQYF.

On this clone: Compared with germline, one end of the junction differs, possibly owing to a read error. V is TRBV5-1 and J is TRBJ1-1, with TRBD1 as a possible D gene (5 bases). Germline V gene sequence: CDR1 SGHRS, CDR2 YFSETQ. The CDR3 loop spans 16 amino acids. The CDR3, as DNA: TGCGCCAGCAGCTTGGCCTTCCAGGGCCCTGACACTGAAGTTTTCTTT. It yields the protein CASSLAFQGPDTEVFF.

This clone was seen only once. The genes are TRBV5-1 and TRBJ2-3; a possible D gene is TRBD2 (5 bases). V dropped 4 bases and J dropped 0 bases, with 9 bases sitting between them. The CDR3 covers 14 residues. Germline CDR1 reads SGHRS; CDR2 reads YFSETQ. This chain's CDR3 is CASSQDWSTDTQYF. In DNA form, the CDR3 reads TGCGCCAGCAGCCAGGACTGGAGCACAGATACGCAGTATTTT.

This chain joins TRBV12-3 or TRBV12-4 and TRBJ2-5; possibly TRBD1 for D (5 bases). V dropped 2 bases and J dropped 1 base, with 5 bases sitting between them. The CDR3 spans 13 residues. The CDR3 DNA follows: TGTGCCAGCAGTTTAAGGGGCCAAGAGACCCAGTACTTC. Protein sequence: CASSLRGQETQYF.

The V call is TRBV7-9, the J call TRBJ2-3, with no clear D. V shed 4 bases and J shed 1 base, with 6 bases lying between them. Germline V gene data show CDR1 as SEHNR and CDR2 as FQNEAQ (reference sequence). This CDR3 spans 13 amino acids. The CDR3 spells CASSSRGTDTQYF. CDR3 nucleotides: TGTGCCAGCAGCTCCCGGGGCACAGATACGCAGTATTTT. The full variable domain, in which reference TRBV7-9 and TRBJ2-3 provide the parts outside the CDR3, is DTGVSQNPRHKITKRGQNVTFRCDPISEHNRLYWYRQTLGQGPEFLTYFQNEAQLEKSRLLSDRFSAERPKGSFSTLEIQRTEQGDSAMYLCASSSRGTDTQYFGPGTRLTVL.

The rearrangement joins TRBV28 to TRBJ1-2, with D perhaps matching TRBD1 (5 bases). This CDR3 spans 15 amino acids. From germline, CDR1 is MDHEN and CDR2 SYDVKM. Trimming stripped 4 bases from V and 0 bases from J, with 12 bases between. The CDR3 DNA sequence: TGTGCCAGCAGTTCACCGGGACGCGCTAACTATGGCTACACCTTC. It is translated as CASSSPGRANYGYTF.

J is TRBJ2-5 and V is TRBV4-1; D gene ambiguous. Germline V gene lookup returns CDR1 MGHRA and CDR2 YSYEKL. The CDR3 consists of 14 residues. V dropped 1 base and J dropped 4 bases, with 10 bases sitting between them. The DNA for the CDR3 is TGCGCCAGCAGCCAAGGACCCACAACAGAGACCCAGTACTTC. This gives the protein CASSQGPTTETQYF.

The rearrangement uses TRBV7-2 and TRBJ2-1; the D gene is possibly TRBD1 (6 bases). The CDR3 has 15 amino acids. Trimming removed 5 bases from V and 0 bases from J, with 11 bases in between. Germline values: CDR1 SGHTA, CDR2 FQGNSA. The CDR3 reads CASSPRDNSYNEQFF. The DNA for the CDR3 is TGTGCCAGCAGCCCCCGGGACAACTCCTACAATGAGCAGTTCTTC.

The chain recombines TRBV11-3 with TRBJ2-7; 9 positions agree with TRBD1. The CDR3 is 14 residues long. Germline CDR1 and CDR2: SGHNT and YENEEA. J lost 6 bases, V lost 3 bases, and 6 bases had no gene match. CDR3 region: CASSLTGGGSEQYF. The CDR3 DNA reads TGTGCCAGCAGCTTGACAGGGGGGGGGTCCGAGCAGTACTTC.